These T cell receptor beta chains were read from a single sample in a study of beta chain features in type 1 diabetes. Repertoires were generated with immunoSEQ multiplex PCR, while TCRdb's copy carries only in-frame clones and drops some. In the table there are about 290,000 clones, about 8% of which are singletons. The sample consisted of central memory CD4+ T cells from blood. These receptors came from a woman in her late teens or twenties in good health. Each CDR3 is given with its conserved first and last residue. The order of the fields is clone size, CDR3 length, D gene, V gene, J gene, CDR3 protein, CDR3 DNA. The D gene is left open where the match is weak. Only part of the rows carry a size: once, few, many, or a class if the clone is expanded.

>few|13|-|TRBV7-9|TRBJ2-2
CASSLPGAGELFF
TGTGCCAGCAGCTTACCGGGCGCCGGGGAGCTGTTTTTT
>few|12|-|TRBV11-2|TRBJ2-7
CASSFLHDEQYF
TGTGCCAGCAGCTTCTTACATGACGAGCAGTACTTC
>-|14|-|TRBV7-3|TRBJ2-1
CASSLKGLNNEQFF
TGTGCCAGCAGCTTAAAGGGCCTTAACAATGAGCAGTTCTTC
>-|16|-|TRBV28|TRBJ2-1
CASRLDEGKQDNEQFF
TGTGCCAGCAGGCTTGACGAGGGAAAACAAGACAATGAGCAGTTCTTC
>-|15|-|TRBV19|TRBJ1-5
CASSIPPLGNQPQHF
TGTGCCAGTAGTATACCCCCCCTCGGGAATCAGCCCCAGCATTTT
>few|14|-|TRBV7-2|TRBJ2-1
CASSLGRGLSEQFF
TGTGCCAGCAGCTTAGGGAGAGGGCTGTCGGAGCAGTTCTTC
>medium-sized|12|-|TRBV13|TRBJ1-1
CASSSRDTEAFF
TGTGCCAGCTCTTCGAGGGACACTGAAGCTTTCTTT
>few|15|TRBD1|TRBV6-5|TRBJ1-6
CASRDRGNYNSPLHF
TGTGCCAGCAGGGACAGGGGCAACTATAATTCACCCCTCCACTTT
>few|15|-|TRBV7-9|TRBJ2-3
CASNPWGRGRDTQYF
TGTGCCAGCAACCCGTGGGGGAGAGGACGGGATACGCAGTATTTT
>many|14|TRBD2|TRBV2|TRBJ2-5
CASRGGTNQETQYF
TGTGCCAGCAGGGGAGGGACTAATCAAGAGACCCAGTACTTC
>few|15|-|TRBV11-2|TRBJ1-6
CASSFTTGGGSPLHF
TGTGCCAGCAGCTTTACGACGGGAGGAGGTTCACCCCTCCACTTT
>-|12|-|TRBV18|TRBJ2-3
CASSGGTDTQYF
TGTGCCAGCTCTGGGGGTACAGATACGCAGTATTTT
>few|14|-|TRBV6-6|TRBJ2-7
CASSGTSSSYEQYF
TGTGCCAGCAGTGGGACGTCAAGTTCCTACGAGCAGTACTTC
>few|13|-|TRBV7-9|TRBJ2-3
CASSLATSGFPYF
TGTGCCAGCAGCTTAGCCACTAGTGGGTTTCCGTATTTT
>-|15|TRBD1|TRBV5-1|TRBJ1-1
CASSLDGQVNTEAFF
TGCGCCAGCAGCTTGGACGGACAGGTAAACACTGAAGCTTTCTTT
>-|15|-|TRBV4-2|TRBJ2-1
CASSPKGPSYNEQFF
TGTGCCAGCAGCCCCAAAGGCCCATCCTACAATGAGCAGTTCTTC
>-|16|TRBD1|TRBV5-6|TRBJ2-3
CASSGRGRGTTDTQYF
TGTGCCAGCAGCGGTCGAGGCAGGGGGACCACAGATACGCAGTATTTT
>-|14|TRBD1|TRBV7-9|TRBJ1-4
CASSLGQGVEKLFF
TGTGCCAGCAGCTTGGGACAGGGTGTTGAAAAACTGTTTTTT
>-|15|-|TRBV11-2|TRBJ1-6
CASSLRSWGGSPLHF
TGTGCCAGCAGCTTACGGTCATGGGGGGGTTCACCCCTCCACTTT
>-|14|-|TRBV2|TRBJ2-2
CASTKGQTTGELFF
TGTGCCAGCACCAAAGGACAGACCACCGGGGAGCTGTTTTTT
>few|15|-|TRBV7-8|TRBJ2-5
CASSPVGAGQETQYF
TGTGCCAGCAGCCCCGTGGGGGCGGGTCAAGAGACCCAGTACTTC
>-|18|-|TRBV11-2|TRBJ1-4
CASSRNYPRTAGNEKLFF
TGTGCCAGCAGCCGGAACTATCCACGGACAGCCGGCAATGAAAAACTGTTTTTT
>few|13|TRBD2|TRBV13|TRBJ2-1
CASSLRRELRQFF
TGTGCCAGCAGCTTACGGCGGGAGCTGCGGCAGTTCTTC
>few|15|TRBD2|TRBV5-6|TRBJ2-1
CASSLGLAGYNEQFF
TGTGCCAGCAGCTTGGGACTAGCGGGGTACAATGAGCAGTTCTTC
>many|13|-|TRBV7-8|TRBJ2-1
CASSVGAYNEQFF
TGTGCCAGCAGTGTGGGGGCATACAATGAGCAGTTCTTC
>few|13|TRBD1|TRBV7-2|TRBJ2-7
CASSLAGGDEQYF
TGTGCCAGCAGCTTAGCAGGGGGCGACGAGCAGTACTTC
>few|15|-|TRBV18|TRBJ2-2
CASSPMYRNTGELFF
TGTGCCAGCTCACCAATGTACCGAAACACCGGGGAGCTGTTTTTT
>-|16|TRBD2|TRBV19|TRBJ2-1
CASSDPGTSGYNEQFF
TGTGCCAGTAGTGATCCCGGGACTAGCGGTTACAATGAGCAGTTCTTC
>-|15|TRBD2|TRBV19|TRBJ2-1
CASSRLAGGWSEQFF
TGTGCCAGTAGTAGACTAGCGGGGGGCTGGAGTGAGCAGTTCTTC
>many|13|-|TRBV10-3|TRBJ2-5
CAISERQQETQYF
TGTGCCATCAGTGAGAGGCAGCAAGAGACCCAGTACTTC
>few|15|-|TRBV11-3|TRBJ1-4
CASSLGAATNEKLFF
TGTGCCAGCAGCTTAGGAGCTGCAACTAATGAAAAACTGTTTTTT
>few|14|-|TRBV6-5|TRBJ1-2
CASRPRGAGGGYTF
TGTGCCAGCAGACCCCGCGGGGCCGGGGGTGGCTACACCTTC
>-|13|-|TRBV7-3|TRBJ2-5
CASSLSGQETQYF
TGTGCCAGCAGCTTATCCGGGCAAGAGACCCAGTACTTC
>few|14|-|TRBV19|TRBJ1-4
CASSIPGIVEKLFF
TGTGCCAGTAGTATCCCAGGGATAGTCGAAAAACTGTTTTTT
>few|16|-|TRBV11-2|TRBJ2-1
CASSAGQTSSYNEQFF
TGTGCCAGCAGCGCGGGACAGACAAGCTCCTACAATGAGCAGTTCTTC
>few|14|TRBD1|TRBV5-4|TRBJ1-1
CASSQGVANTEAFF
TGTGCCAGCAGTCAGGGGGTCGCGAACACTGAAGCTTTCTTT
>-|16|TRBD1|TRBV11-2|TRBJ1-5
CASSLSGTGGSQPQHF
TGTGCCAGCAGCTTATCCGGGACAGGGGGCAGTCAGCCCCAGCATTTT
>few|14|-|TRBV6-5|TRBJ2-6
CASSKGSGANVLTF
TGTGCCAGCAGTAAAGGGTCTGGGGCCAACGTCCTGACTTTC
>few|14|-|TRBV7-3|TRBJ1-1
CASSLYGTDSEAFF
TGTGCCAGCAGCTTATACGGGACGGACTCTGAAGCTTTCTTT
>few|15|TRBD1|TRBV18|TRBJ2-5
CASSLSDRPGETQYF
TGTGCCAGCTCATTGTCGGACAGGCCGGGAGAGACCCAGTACTTC
>-|16|-|TRBV19|TRBJ1-2
CASSISARSINYGYTF
TGTGCCAGTAGTATATCCGCACGATCTATCAACTATGGCTACACCTTC
>few|15|-|TRBV7-2|TRBJ1-2
CASSLEGALTYGYTF
TGTGCCAGCAGCTTAGAGGGAGCTTTGACCTATGGCTACACCTTC
>-|17|-|TRBV4-1|TRBJ1-3
CASSQKGAGASGNTIYF
TGCGCCAGCAGCCAAAAAGGGGCCGGGGCCTCTGGAAACACCATATATTTT